This paragraph covers one TCR beta chain sequence. No cognate antigen has been identified for it. No clone much larger than this one lies a single base away; base qualities are absent. TCRbeta CDR3 regions were amplified from genomic DNA using the immunoSEQ Assay, a bias-controlled multiplex PCR. Per the source publication's procedure: Nucleated cell counts per sample were estimated from amplification of reference gene primers within the assay. Sequence reads were collapsed and filtered to measure the absolute abundance of every unique TCRbeta CDR3 rearrangement. Productive Simpson clonality was computed per sample as the square root of Simpson's diversity index over productive rearrangements. Not all clones reach the TCRdb copy of this immuneACCESS table, which keeps in-frame sequences only. Checked studies attribute under half of the gap to unresolved V genes and leave the rest unexplained. V and J calls and clone size come straight from that table; D and trimming were deduced from the DNA. The sample table records about 160,000 clones; 70% to 85% of these occur just once. Jointly, the top ten make up approximately 7% of the sample.

The CDR3 holds 12 amino acids from the cysteine to the phenylalanine. The DNA shown is the 36-base CDR3, in frame from base 1. Based on the germline V gene (reference sequence), the CDR1 and CDR2 sequences are LNHDA and SQIVND. V loses 8 bases at its end and J loses 8 bases; junction bases beyond the gene matches: 7. One collaborating source in Seattle enrolled patients during active infection and followed them longitudinally through the course of disease. Each collaborating institution followed its own protocols to collect whole blood in K2EDTA tubes. For TCRbeta analysis, collaborators shipped samples in one of three forms: frozen whole blood, isolated PBMCs, or DNA extracted from either of those sample types. This specimen comes from a study of blood T cell repertoires in COVID-19 (dated by TCRdb to the early 2020s). For the wider study: Samples covering the acute and convalescent phases of COVID-19 were provided by collaborators in the United States, Italy and Spain. Sample metadata almost always included a de-identified subject ID, COVID-19 status, age in years and sex. Where available, HLA class I and class II types were obtained from metadata supplied by the sample provider rather than from assay-based typing. The repertoires were released in a freely available public database meant as a resource for research on the immune response to SARS-CoV-2. The samples were drawn from two sources: the first 160 participants of the ongoing ImmuneRACE study, and 1,200 or so subjects contributed by 6 global collaborators. The dataset comprised deeply sampled blood TCRbeta repertoires from subjects exposed to, actively infected with, or recovered from COVID-19. The prospective study material was composed of cDNA or gDNA derived from T cells, B-cell-depleted T cells, or PBMCs. Results the study describes overall, beyond this receptor: The quantity of clinical and demographic metadata differed by source and by participant and was supplied without curation.

This clonotype originated in a woman between 35 and 50 years old with COVID-19, enrolled during active disease. The sequence joins TRBV19 to TRBJ1-1; 8 bases in the middle match TRBD1. Sequenced material: peripheral blood. The CDR3 here reads CASGTGSWEAFF. The sequenced DNA: TGTGCCAGTGGGACAGGATCCTGGGAAGCTTTCTTT.